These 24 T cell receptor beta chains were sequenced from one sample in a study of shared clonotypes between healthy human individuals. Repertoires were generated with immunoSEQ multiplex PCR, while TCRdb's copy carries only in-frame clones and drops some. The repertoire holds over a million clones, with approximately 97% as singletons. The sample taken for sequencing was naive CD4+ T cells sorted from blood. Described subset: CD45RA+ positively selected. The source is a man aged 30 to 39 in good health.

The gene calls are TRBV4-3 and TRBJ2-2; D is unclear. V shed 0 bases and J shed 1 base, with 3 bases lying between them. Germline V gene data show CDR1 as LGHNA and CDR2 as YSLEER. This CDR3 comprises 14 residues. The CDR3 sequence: CASSQELNTGELFF. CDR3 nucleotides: TGCGCCAGCAGCCAAGAGCTGAACACCGGGGAGCTGTTTTTT.

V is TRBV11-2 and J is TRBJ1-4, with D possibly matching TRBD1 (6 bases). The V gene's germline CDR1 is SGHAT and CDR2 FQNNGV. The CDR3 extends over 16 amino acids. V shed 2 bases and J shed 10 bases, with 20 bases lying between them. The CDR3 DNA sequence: TGTGCCAGCAGCTTAAGGGCCCCTCCGGGACACTTAAAACTGTTTTTT. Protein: CASSLRAPPGHLKLFF.

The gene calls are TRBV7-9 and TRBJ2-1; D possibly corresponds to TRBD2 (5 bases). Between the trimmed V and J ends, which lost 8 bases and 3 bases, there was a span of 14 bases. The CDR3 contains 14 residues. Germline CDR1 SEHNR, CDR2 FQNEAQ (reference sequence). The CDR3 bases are TGTGCCAGCGGAGAGGGAGTTTACTACAATGAGCAGTTCTTC. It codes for CASGEGVYYNEQFF.

The CDR3 loop is CASSIRDRASYEQYF. The CDR3 coding sequence is TGTGCCAGCAGCATTCGGGACAGAGCCTCCTACGAGCAGTACTTC. The chain combines TRBV5-5 with TRBJ2-7; TRBD1 aligns across 7 bases. Trimming removed 4 bases from V and 0 bases from J; junction bases left unmatched: 7. The CDR3 is 15 amino acids. Per germline, CDR1 SGHKS and CDR2 YYEKEE (reference sequence).

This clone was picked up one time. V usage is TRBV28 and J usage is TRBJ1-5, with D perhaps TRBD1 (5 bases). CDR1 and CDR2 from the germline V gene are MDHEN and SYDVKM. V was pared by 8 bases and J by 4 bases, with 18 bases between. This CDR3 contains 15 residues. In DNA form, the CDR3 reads TGTGCCAGCGCCGTCTTGCAGGGAGCAAATCAGCCCCAGCATTTT. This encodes CASAVLQGANQPQHF.

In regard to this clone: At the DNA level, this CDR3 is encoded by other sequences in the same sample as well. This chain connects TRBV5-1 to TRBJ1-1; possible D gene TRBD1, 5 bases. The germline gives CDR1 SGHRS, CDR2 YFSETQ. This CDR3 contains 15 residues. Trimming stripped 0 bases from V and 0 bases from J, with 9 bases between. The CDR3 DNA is TGCGCCAGCAGCTTGGGTCAGGGCATGAACACTGAAGCTTTCTTT. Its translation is CASSLGQGMNTEAFF.

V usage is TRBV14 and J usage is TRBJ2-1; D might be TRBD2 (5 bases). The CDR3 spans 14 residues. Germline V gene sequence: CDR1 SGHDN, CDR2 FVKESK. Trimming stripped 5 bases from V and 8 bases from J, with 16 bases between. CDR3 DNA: TGTGCCAGCAGCGCAATAATACTAGGCCATGAGCAGTTCTTC. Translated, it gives CASSAIILGHEQFF.

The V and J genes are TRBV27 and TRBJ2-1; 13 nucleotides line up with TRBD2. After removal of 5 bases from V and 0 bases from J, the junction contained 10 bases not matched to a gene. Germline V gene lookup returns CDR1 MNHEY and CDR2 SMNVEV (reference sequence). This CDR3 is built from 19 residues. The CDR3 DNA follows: TGTGCCAGCAGTAAGATGGGACTAGCGGGACCGAGCTCCTACAATGAGCAGTTCTTC. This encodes CASSKMGLAGPSSYNEQFF.

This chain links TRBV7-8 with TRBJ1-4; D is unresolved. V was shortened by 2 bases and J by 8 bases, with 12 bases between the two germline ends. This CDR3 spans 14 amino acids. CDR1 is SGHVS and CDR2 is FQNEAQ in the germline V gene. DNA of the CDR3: TGTGCCAGCAGCTTAAGGGAAGGTTGGGAAAAACTGTTTTTT. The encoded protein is CASSLREGWEKLFF.

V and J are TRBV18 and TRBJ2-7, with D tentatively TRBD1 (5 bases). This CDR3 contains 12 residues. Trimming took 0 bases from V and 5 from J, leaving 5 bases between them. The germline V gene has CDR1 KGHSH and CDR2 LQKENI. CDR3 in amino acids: CASSPPDNEQYF. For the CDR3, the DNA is TGTGCCAGCTCACCACCGGACAACGAGCAGTACTTC.

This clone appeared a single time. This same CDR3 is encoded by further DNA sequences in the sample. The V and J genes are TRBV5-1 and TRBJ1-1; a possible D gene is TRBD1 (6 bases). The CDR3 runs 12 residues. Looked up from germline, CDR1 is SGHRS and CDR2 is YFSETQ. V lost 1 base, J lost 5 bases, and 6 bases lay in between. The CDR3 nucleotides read TGCGCCAGCAGCTTGCAGGGGACTGAAGCTTTCTTT. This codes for CASSLQGTEAFF.

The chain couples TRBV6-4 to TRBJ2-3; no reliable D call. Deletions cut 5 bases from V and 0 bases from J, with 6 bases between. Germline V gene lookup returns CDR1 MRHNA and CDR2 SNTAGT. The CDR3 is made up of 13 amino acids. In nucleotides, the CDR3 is TGTGCCAGCAGTAAGGAGAGCACAGATACGCAGTATTTT. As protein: CASSKESTDTQYF.

CDR3 DNA sequence: TGTGCCAGCGGCCCAGTAGGTCGCCAAGGCACCATATATTTT. Translating gives CASGPVGRQGTIYF. The chain links TRBV5-5 to TRBJ1-3; D not resolved. Per germline, CDR1 SGHKS and CDR2 YYEKEE (reference sequence). This CDR3 is 14 amino acids long. Trimming took off 7 bases at V and 9 bases at J, with 20 bases between the two ends.

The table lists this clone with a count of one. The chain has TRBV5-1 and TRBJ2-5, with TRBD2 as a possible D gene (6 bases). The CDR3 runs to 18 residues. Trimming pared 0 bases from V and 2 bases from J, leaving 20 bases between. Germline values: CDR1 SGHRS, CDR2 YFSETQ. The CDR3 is CASSLGVLTSRMQETQYF. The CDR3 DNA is TGCGCCAGCAGCTTGGGAGTTTTAACTAGCAGGATGCAAGAGACCCAGTACTTC.

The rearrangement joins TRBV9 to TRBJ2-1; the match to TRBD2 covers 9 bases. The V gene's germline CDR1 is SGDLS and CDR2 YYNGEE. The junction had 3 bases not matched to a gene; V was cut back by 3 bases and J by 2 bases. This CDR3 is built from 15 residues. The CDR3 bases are TGTGCCAGCAGCGCGCTAGCGGGAACCTACAATGAGCAGTTCTTC. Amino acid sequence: CASSALAGTYNEQFF.

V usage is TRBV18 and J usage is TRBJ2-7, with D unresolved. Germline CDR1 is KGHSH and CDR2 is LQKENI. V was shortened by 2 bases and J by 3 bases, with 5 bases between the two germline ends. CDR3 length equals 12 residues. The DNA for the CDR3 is TGTGCCAGCTCACCATTTGGCTACGAGCAGTACTTC. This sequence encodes CASSPFGYEQYF.

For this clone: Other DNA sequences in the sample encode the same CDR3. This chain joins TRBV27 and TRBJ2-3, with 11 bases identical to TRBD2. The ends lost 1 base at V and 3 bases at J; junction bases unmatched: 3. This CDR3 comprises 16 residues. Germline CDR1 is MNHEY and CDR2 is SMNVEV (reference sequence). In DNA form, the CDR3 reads TGTGCCAGCAGTTTATGGCTAGCGGGAGGAACAGATACGCAGTATTTT. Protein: CASSLWLAGGTDTQYF.

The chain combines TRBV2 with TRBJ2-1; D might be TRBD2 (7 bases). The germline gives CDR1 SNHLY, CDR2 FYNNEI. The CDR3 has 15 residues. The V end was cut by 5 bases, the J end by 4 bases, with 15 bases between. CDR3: CASSPLGGEYNEQFF. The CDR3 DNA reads TGTGCCAGCAGTCCTCTAGGGGGGGAATACAATGAGCAGTTCTTC.

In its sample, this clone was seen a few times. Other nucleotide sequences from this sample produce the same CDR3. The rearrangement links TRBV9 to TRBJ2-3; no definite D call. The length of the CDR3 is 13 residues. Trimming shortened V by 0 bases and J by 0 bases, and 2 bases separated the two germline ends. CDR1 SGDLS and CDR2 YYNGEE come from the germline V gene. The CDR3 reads CASSVGSTDTQYF. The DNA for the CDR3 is TGTGCCAGCAGCGTAGGGAGCACAGATACGCAGTATTTT.

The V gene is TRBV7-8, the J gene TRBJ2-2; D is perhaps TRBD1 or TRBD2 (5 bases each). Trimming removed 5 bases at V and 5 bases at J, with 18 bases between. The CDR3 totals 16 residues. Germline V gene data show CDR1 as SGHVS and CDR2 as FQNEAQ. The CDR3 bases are TGTGCCAGCAGCCGGACCGGGACCCAACCTACCGGGGAGCTGTTTTTT. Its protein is CASSRTGTQPTGELFF.

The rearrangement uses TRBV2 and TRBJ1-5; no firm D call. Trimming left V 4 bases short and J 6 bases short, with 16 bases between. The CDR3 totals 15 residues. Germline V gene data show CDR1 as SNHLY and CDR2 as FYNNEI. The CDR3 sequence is CASSARNVLSQPQHF. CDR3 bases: TGTGCCAGCAGTGCACGGAACGTGTTGTCTCAGCCCCAGCATTTT.

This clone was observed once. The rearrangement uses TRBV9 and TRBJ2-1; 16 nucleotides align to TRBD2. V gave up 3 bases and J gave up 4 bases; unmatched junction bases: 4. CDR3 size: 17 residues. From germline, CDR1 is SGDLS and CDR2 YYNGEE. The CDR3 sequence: CASSAGLAGGIYNEQFF. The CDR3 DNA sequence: TGTGCCAGCAGCGCGGGACTAGCGGGAGGGATATACAATGAGCAGTTCTTC.

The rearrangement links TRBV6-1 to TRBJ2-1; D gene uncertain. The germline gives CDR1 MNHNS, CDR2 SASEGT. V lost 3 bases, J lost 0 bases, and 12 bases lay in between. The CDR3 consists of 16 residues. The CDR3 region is CASSDLPGSSYNEQFF. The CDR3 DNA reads TGTGCCAGCAGTGACTTGCCAGGTAGCTCCTACAATGAGCAGTTCTTC.

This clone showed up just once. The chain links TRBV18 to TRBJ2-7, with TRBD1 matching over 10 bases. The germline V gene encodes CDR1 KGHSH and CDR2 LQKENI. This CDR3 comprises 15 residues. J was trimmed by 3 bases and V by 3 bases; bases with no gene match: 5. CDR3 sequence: CASSPRGDRGYEQYF. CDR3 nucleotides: TGTGCCAGCTCACCGAGGGGGGACAGGGGCTACGAGCAGTACTTC.